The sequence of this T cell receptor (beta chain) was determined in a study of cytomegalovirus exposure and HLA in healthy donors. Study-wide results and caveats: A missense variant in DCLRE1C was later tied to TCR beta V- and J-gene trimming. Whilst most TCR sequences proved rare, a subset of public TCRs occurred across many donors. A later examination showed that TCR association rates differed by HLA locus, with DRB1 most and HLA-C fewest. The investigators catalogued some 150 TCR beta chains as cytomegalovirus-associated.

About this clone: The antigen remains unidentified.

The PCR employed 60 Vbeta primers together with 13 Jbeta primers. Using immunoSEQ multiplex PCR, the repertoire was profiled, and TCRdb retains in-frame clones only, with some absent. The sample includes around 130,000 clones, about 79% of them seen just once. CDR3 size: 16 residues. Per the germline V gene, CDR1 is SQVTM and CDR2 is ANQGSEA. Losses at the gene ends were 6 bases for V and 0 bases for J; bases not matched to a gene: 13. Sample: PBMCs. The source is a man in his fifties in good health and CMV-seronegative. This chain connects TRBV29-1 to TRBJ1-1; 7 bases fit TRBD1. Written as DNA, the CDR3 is TGCAGCGTCCCAGGGGGTGCAGCCTCCATGAACACTGAAGCTTTCTTT. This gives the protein CSVPGGAASMNTEAFF.